This T cell receptor beta chain was captured in a study of blood T cell repertoires in COVID-19. Study at large: The samples span acute and convalescent COVID-19 from the United States, Italy and Spain. PBMCs, B-cell-depleted T cells, or T cells provided the cDNA or gDNA that made up the material.

This CDR3 has 16 amino acids. The germline V gene has CDR1 MDHEN and CDR2 SYDVKM. V was cut by 6 bases and J by 5 bases, with 20 bases left in between. Authors' analysis steps: Reference gene primer amplification gave nucleated cell count estimates. Measured with immunoSEQ multiplex PCR; TCRdb has only the in-frame clones, and not every one. The DNA was the basis for D and trimming; V, J and clone size are from that table. The profile shows 300,000 to 450,000 clones, 85% of them singletons. In its sample, this clone was seen once. The sequenced sample consisted of peripheral blood. V usage is TRBV28 and J usage is TRBJ2-1; possible D gene TRBD1, 5 bases. This clonotype was obtained from a woman in her late teens or twenties with acute or convalescent COVID-19. CDR3 sequence (DNA): TGTGCCAGCAGAGGCCCCGGTACAGGACCCCACAATGAGCAGTTCTTC. This sequence encodes CASRGPGTGPHNEQFF.